These T cell receptor beta chains were read from a single sample in a study of cytomegalovirus exposure and HLA in healthy donors. Generated by immunoSEQ multiplex PCR, the TCRdb table keeps only in-frame clones and is missing some. Among 97,000 or so clones listed, roughly 94% were seen once. The sample taken for sequencing was PBMCs. These receptors were collected from a woman between 18 and 30 years old in good health and CMV-seronegative. Each CDR3 is given with its conserved first and last residue. The D gene is left open where the match is weak. A row's size may be missing; if present it is once, few, many or a size class.

J,V,size,D,CDR3,DNA
TRBJ2-1,TRBV4-3,once,NA,CASSQDRNNEQFF,TGCGCCAGCAGCCAAGACAGAAACAATGAGCAGTTCTTC
TRBJ1-5,TRBV6-1,NA,NA,CASTSEGYQPQHF,TGTGCCAGCACCTCGGAGGGCTATCAGCCCCAGCATTTT
TRBJ1-1,TRBV11-2,NA,NA,CASSLAAGWRTEAFF,TGTGCCAGCAGCTTAGCCGCGGGCTGGCGGACTGAAGCTTTCTTT
TRBJ1-2,TRBV5-1,NA,NA,CASSPLLVTNYGYTF,TGCGCCAGCAGTCCCTTACTGGTGACTAACTATGGCTACACCTTC
TRBJ1-2,TRBV5-6,NA,TRBD1,CASSQGAGGYTF,TGTGCCAGCAGCCAGGGGGCGGGCGGCTACACCTTC
TRBJ2-1,TRBV9,NA,TRBD2,CASSGSGGAYNEQFF,TGTGCCAGCAGCGGCAGCGGGGGGGCCTACAATGAGCAGTTCTTC
TRBJ2-5,TRBV19,NA,TRBD1,CASKTGGDSIETQYF,TGTGCCAGTAAGACAGGGGGGGATTCCATAGAGACCCAGTACTTC
TRBJ1-4,TRBV9,once,TRBD1,CASSVGTVATNEKLFF,TGTGCCAGCAGCGTGGGGACAGTTGCAACTAATGAAAAACTGTTTTTT
TRBJ1-2,TRBV5-1,NA,TRBD1,CASSSFQGAVVGYTF,TGCGCCAGCAGCTCTTTCCAGGGGGCCGTTGTAGGCTACACCTTC
TRBJ1-2,TRBV6-4,NA,NA,CASSDSVGSYGYTF,TGTGCCAGCAGTGACTCGGTAGGGAGCTATGGCTACACCTTC
TRBJ1-1,TRBV5-4,NA,NA,CASNDRYTEAFF,TGTGCCAGCAACGACAGATACACTGAAGCTTTCTTT
TRBJ2-1,TRBV10-3,NA,TRBD1,CATETPGQDFGEQFF,TGTGCCACTGAAACCCCGGGACAGGACTTTGGTGAGCAGTTCTTC
TRBJ2-7,TRBV7-2,few,TRBD1,CASSLGDRYYEQYF,TGTGCCAGCAGCTTAGGGGACAGGTACTACGAGCAGTACTTC
TRBJ1-4,TRBV5-1,once,NA,CASSLGDSTNEKLFF,TGCGCCAGCAGCTTGGGAGACAGCACTAATGAAAAACTGTTTTTT
TRBJ2-5,TRBV6-1,NA,NA,CASSRVDRREETQYF,TGTGCCAGCAGCCGCGTAGACCGGCGGGAAGAGACCCAGTACTTC
TRBJ2-5,TRBV19,NA,TRBD1,CASSIGTGVETQYF,TGTGCCAGTAGTATAGGGACAGGGGTAGAGACCCAGTACTTC
TRBJ2-6,TRBV19,NA,TRBD2,CASSIRGLAGGVSGANVLTF,TGTGCCAGTAGTATCCGTGGACTAGCGGGAGGGGTCTCTGGGGCCAACGTCCTGACTTTC
TRBJ2-7,TRBV6-5,once,NA,CASSYSPSSYEQYF,TGTGCCAGCAGTTACTCCCCGAGCTCCTACGAGCAGTACTTC
TRBJ2-7,TRBV7-6,NA,TRBD1,CASSRDRVGDEQYF,TGTGCCAGCAGCCGCGACAGGGTCGGTGACGAGCAGTACTTC
TRBJ1-1,TRBV6-1,few,TRBD1,CASSEAGTGGTEAFF,TGTGCCAGCAGTGAAGCCGGGACAGGGGGCACTGAAGCTTTCTTT
TRBJ2-2,TRBV4-2,NA,NA,CASSQALEAGELFF,TGTGCCAGCAGCCAAGCGCTAGAAGCCGGGGAGCTGTTTTTT
TRBJ2-2,TRBV15,once,TRBD2,CATRLGTSGTPTGELFF,TGTGCCACCCGACTAGGGACTAGCGGGACGCCGACCGGGGAGCTGTTTTTT
TRBJ1-5,TRBV5-6,NA,NA,CASSYLGGNSNQPQHF,TGTGCCAGCAGTTACTTGGGAGGAAATAGCAATCAGCCCCAGCATTTT
TRBJ1-2,TRBV29-1,NA,TRBD1,CSVEDRGGGYTF,TGCAGCGTTGAAGATCGAGGGGGCGGCTACACCTTC
TRBJ1-5,TRBV4-1,few,NA,CASSQDDAGAYQPQHF,TGCGCCAGCAGCCAAGATGACGCAGGGGCATATCAGCCCCAGCATTTT
TRBJ2-5,TRBV9,NA,NA,CASSVGRDFQETQYF,TGTGCCAGCAGCGTGGGGCGGGACTTCCAAGAGACCCAGTACTTC
TRBJ2-7,TRBV28,NA,NA,CASSLVGVEQYF,TGTGCCAGCAGTTTGGTCGGGGTTGAGCAGTACTTC
TRBJ1-6,TRBV29-1,NA,NA,CSVSSEWGGSPLHF,TGCAGCGTTTCCTCCGAGTGGGGGGGTTCACCCCTCCACTTT